Listed here are 19 T cell receptor beta chains from one sample, sequenced in a study of PD-L1 blockade in urothelial cancer. The repertoire was sequenced with immunoSEQ multiplex PCR; TCRdb's copy has only in-frame clones and lacks some. Among more than 95,000 clones listed, approximately 85% were seen once. Time point described: peripheral blood 6 weeks after treatment start. Sample: PBMCs, taken around atezolizumab (anti-PD-L1) treatment. All receptors come from a man in his fifties or sixties with urothelial cancer.

This chain uses TRBV18 with TRBJ1-2; 7 bases agree with TRBD1. CDR1 is KGHSH and CDR2 is LQKENI in the germline V gene. The CDR3 has 13 residues. V lost 6 bases to trimming and J lost 5 bases; unmatched junction nucleotides: 6. The CDR3 is CASSMDRRYGYTF. Here the CDR3 DNA reads TGTGCCAGCTCGATGGACAGGAGATATGGCTACACCTTC.

The rearrangement joins TRBV18 to TRBJ1-6; a possible D gene is TRBD1 (5 bases). Trimming removed 0 bases from V and 6 bases from J, with 15 bases in between. The CDR3 length is 17 residues. Germline assignment: CDR1 KGHSH and CDR2 LQKENI. The CDR3 sequence: CASSPPVAGKGNSPLHF. In DNA form, the CDR3 reads TGTGCCAGCTCACCACCCGTGGCAGGGAAGGGTAATTCACCCCTCCACTTT. Full variable domain (missing parts from reference TRBV18 and TRBJ1-6): NAGVMQNPRHLVRRRGQEARLRCSPMKGHSHVYWYRQLPEEGLKFMVYLQKENIIDESGMPKERFSAEFPKEGPSILRIQQVVRGDSAAYFCASSPPVAGKGNSPLHFGNGTRLTVT.

The rearrangement uses TRBV18 and TRBJ1-3; D unclear. The CDR3 is made up of 15 amino acids. Between the trimmed V and J ends, which lost 8 bases and 0 bases, there was a span of 14 bases. From germline, CDR1 is KGHSH and CDR2 LQKENI. This chain's CDR3 is CASPSEPVSGNTIYF. Written as DNA, the CDR3 is TGTGCCAGCCCCAGCGAGCCCGTCTCTGGAAACACCATATATTTT.

This chain links TRBV11-2 with TRBJ2-7; D is possibly TRBD2 (6 bases). The CDR3 spans 14 residues. CDR1 and CDR2 from the germline V gene are SGHAT and FQNNGV. The ends were cut back, 1 base at V and 7 bases at J, with 14 bases in the middle. The CDR3 DNA reads as TGTGCCAGCAGCTTAGCTTTGGAGGGTTTGGAGCAGTACTTC. It is translated as CASSLALEGLEQYF.

This chain links TRBV4-1 with TRBJ1-1; tentatively, D is TRBD1 (6 bases). The length of the CDR3 is 17 residues. Trimming stripped 0 bases from V and 4 bases from J, with 18 bases between. From germline, CDR1 is MGHRA and CDR2 YSYEKL. The CDR3 nucleotides are TGCGCCAGCAGCCAAGAATGGGAACAGGGTAGGGGCACTGAAGCTTTCTTT. It codes for CASSQEWEQGRGTEAFF.

The J gene is TRBJ2-7, the V gene TRBV5-4; D might be TRBD1 (5 bases). The CDR3 covers 15 residues. Germline V gene lookup returns CDR1 SGHNT and CDR2 YYREEE (reference sequence). Trimming stripped 4 bases from V and 4 bases from J, with 18 bases between. The CDR3 DNA reads TGTGCCAGCAGCGGGGCTGGGCAGGGCCATTACGAGCAGTACTTC. Its protein product is CASSGAGQGHYEQYF.

This clone occurred once. The rearrangement uses TRBV30 and TRBJ1-1, with no clear D. The length of the CDR3 is 16 residues. V lost 2 bases, J lost 3 bases, and 19 bases lay in between. Germline V lookup: CDR1 GTSNPN, CDR2 SVGIG (reference sequence). CDR3 DNA: TGTGCCTGGAGTCCCCCACCGGCCCGCCGGGACACTGAAGCTTTCTTT. It is translated as CAWSPPPARRDTEAFF.

The chain joins TRBV6-6 to TRBJ2-7; D is unclear. Trimming removed 2 bases at V and 0 bases at J, with 11 bases between. This CDR3 spans 15 amino acids. The germline CDR1 and CDR2 sequences are MNHNY and SVGAGI (reference sequence). CDR3 coding DNA: TGTGCCAGCAGTTACACACGACAAAGCTCCTACGAGCAGTACTTC. Protein product: CASSYTRQSSYEQYF.

This clone was recorded only once. The V and J genes are TRBV19 and TRBJ1-1, with 11 positions matching TRBD1. The J segment lost 0 bases and the V segment lost 1 base, leaving 1 base of the junction unmatched. Germline-derived CDR1 and CDR2 are LNHDA and SQIVND (reference sequence). The CDR3 loop spans 16 amino acids. CDR3: CASSIGGQGVNTEAFF. The DNA of the CDR3 is TGTGCCAGTAGTATAGGGGGACAGGGGGTGAACACTGAAGCTTTCTTT.

The J gene is TRBJ2-7, the V gene TRBV6-5, with TRBD2 matching 8 bases. Germline-derived CDR1 and CDR2 are MNHEY and SVGAGI. Trimming removed 5 bases from V and 2 bases from J; junction bases left unmatched: 8. The CDR3 sequence is 15 residues long. The CDR3 protein is CASSLTSAITYEQYF. CDR3 nucleotides: TGTGCCAGCAGTCTGACTAGCGCTATTACCTACGAGCAGTACTTC.

This rearrangement joins TRBV7-9 to TRBJ2-5; D may be TRBD1 (6 bases). V was clipped by 5 bases and J by 13 bases, with 17 bases between them. From germline, CDR1 is SEHNR and CDR2 FQNEAQ (reference sequence). The CDR3 spans 12 residues. CDR3 in amino acids: CASSTSDSRSYF. In DNA, the CDR3 is TGTGCCAGCAGCACCTCGGACAGCCGCTCGTACTTC.

The chain carries TRBV18 and TRBJ1-4; possible D gene TRBD1, 6 bases. This CDR3 comprises 14 residues. Trimming stripped 5 bases from V and 4 bases from J, with 11 bases between. Germline CDR1 and CDR2: KGHSH and LQKENI. This CDR3 reads CASSSTGFNEKLFF. Written as DNA, the CDR3 is TGTGCCAGCTCATCGACAGGTTTTAATGAAAAACTGTTTTTT.

The rearrangement joins TRBV10-3 to TRBJ2-7; 13 bases agree with TRBD2. Germline CDR1 and CDR2: ENHRY and SYGVKD. Losses at the gene ends were 10 bases for V and 3 bases for J; bases not matched to a gene: 6. CDR3 size: 14 residues. Written as DNA, the CDR3 is TGTGCCACACATACTAGCGGGAGGGACTACGAGCAGTACTTC. This translates into CATHTSGRDYEQYF.

This clone was detected a few times. For the CDR3, the DNA is TGCGCCAGCAGCCAAGAGCGGGAGACAGATACGCAGTATTTT. Encoded protein: CASSQERETDTQYF. The chain employs TRBV4-1 and TRBJ2-3; 7 bases align to TRBD2. This CDR3 comprises 14 residues. Per the germline V gene, CDR1 is MGHRA and CDR2 is YSYEKL. V shed 0 bases and J 3 bases; nucleotides not matched to a gene: 0.

The table lists this clone with a few counts. The gene calls are TRBV10-2 and TRBJ2-3; D gene unclear. V dropped 9 bases and J dropped 2 bases, with 12 bases sitting between them. Germline V gives CDR1 WSHSY, CDR2 SAAADI. This CDR3 spans 13 amino acids. CDR3 nucleotide sequence: TGCGCCAGTGCATTACAGTTCACAGATACGCAGTATTTT. This sequence encodes CASALQFTDTQYF.

This sequence joins TRBV19 and TRBJ2-1; TRBD2 might be the D (6 bases). Looked up from germline, CDR1 is LNHDA and CDR2 is SQIVND (reference sequence). V was shortened by 6 bases and J by 4 bases, with 19 bases between the two germline ends. The CDR3 is 16 residues long. The CDR3 protein is CASSSLVAGLYNEQFF. The CDR3 nucleotides are TGTGCCAGTAGCTCCCTTGTTGCGGGACTGTACAATGAGCAGTTCTTC. Full variable domain (missing parts from reference TRBV19 and TRBJ2-1): DGGITQSPKYLFRKEGQNVTLSCEQNLNHDAMYWYRQDPGQGLRLIYYSQIVNDFQKGDIAEGYSVSREKKESFPLTVTSAQKNPTAFYLCASSSLVAGLYNEQFFGPGTRLTVL.

There are a few counts of this clone. CDR3 nucleotide sequence: TGTGCCAGCTCACCCGGGGCGACAGGGGCCCGCTATGGCTACACCTTC. Translation gives CASSPGATGARYGYTF. The chain couples TRBV18 to TRBJ1-2, with TRBD1 matching over 8 bases. V was pared by 3 bases and J by 4 bases, with 10 bases of the junction left unmatched. The CDR3 contains 16 residues. Germline CDR1 and CDR2: KGHSH and LQKENI. Variable domain in full (rest from reference TRBV18 and TRBJ1-2): NAGVMQNPRHLVRRRGQEARLRCSPMKGHSHVYWYRQLPEEGLKFMVYLQKENIIDESGMPKERFSAEFPKEGPSILRIQQVVRGDSAAYFCASSPGATGARYGYTFGSGTRLTVV.

This clone has a handful of counts. This chain connects TRBV6-1 to TRBJ1-5; possibly TRBD1 for D (6 bases). Germline V gene sequence: CDR1 MNHNS, CDR2 SASEGT. CDR3 length: 13 amino acids. Trimming took off 4 bases at V and 9 bases at J, with 13 bases between the two ends. In DNA, the CDR3 is TGTGCCAGCAGTGGTCAGGGGTTTGGGCCCCAGCATTTT. It specifies CASSGQGFGPQHF.

The chain has TRBV28 and TRBJ1-2; 9 bases align to TRBD1. V lost 7 bases, J lost 2 bases, and 5 bases stayed unmatched. The CDR3 extends over 14 amino acids. Germline values: CDR1 MDHEN, CDR2 SYDVKM. The CDR3 region is CASTFGQGNYGYTF. As DNA, the CDR3 is TGTGCCAGCACCTTCGGACAGGGGAACTATGGCTACACCTTC.